The subject of this entry is one TCR beta chain. Its antigen is not identified. The sample originates from a study of blood T cells in healthy people across ages. A second roughly 7 to 12 cycle PCR used barcoded and J-beta primers. Each single sample gave us at least 2.5 million CDR3-containing paired-end reads. MiXCR, run by TCRdb on the 5' RACE reads, gives a single entry per CDR3 protein. In the table there are almost 1 million distinct CDR3 sequences, roughly half of which are singletons. Deletions cut 5 bases from V and 3 bases from J, with 8 bases between. Germline CDR1 SGHTA, CDR2 FQGNSA. The length of the CDR3 is 12 residues. General study results and limits: TCR beta diversity was tightly associated with the proportion of naive T cells.

This chain connects TRBV7-2 to TRBJ2-7, with D maybe TRBD1 (5 bases). Specimen: blood. The TCR was taken from a woman aged 55-75 years in good health. The CDR3 is CASSRQFYEQYF. In nucleotides, the CDR3 is TGTGCCAGCAGCAGACAGTTCTACGAGCAGTACTTC.